This T cell receptor (beta chain) comes out of a study of healthy donors' naive CD4 and CD8 T cells (dated by TCRdb to the mid-2010s). Regarding the study in general: Donors were chosen to span three age groups (20-25, 40-50 and 60-70 years, five to seven each), with mean age roughly 45 and half female. For TCR alpha, a new primer set covering all functional IMGT alpha gene variants was designed, and the rest of the protocol matched the beta-chain workflow. The peripheral blood mononuclear cells came from fewer than 20 individuals who were healthy and unrelated. Donors were HLA-typed by sequencing at HLA-A, -B, -C, -DRB1, -DQB1 and -DPB1 using the SBTexcellerator protocol, an ABI3130xl analyzer and SBTengine software. To check how TCR variation relates to lineage commitment, the researchers sequenced rearranged TCR alpha and beta chains taken from naive CD4+ and CD8+ T cells.

The listed sequencing device is 454 GS FLX Titanium. A previously published linear amplification protocol was used to build TCR libraries from approximately 480 ng of total RNA. The Roche/454 Genome Sequencer with Titanium chemistry was used for sequencing. The source study handled its data this way. From several of the healthy donors, 78,498 rearranged TCR alpha transcripts were sequenced. Duplicate transcripts were removed, and unique TCR clonotypes were defined by the CDR3 junction according to IMGT nomenclature. In R 2.13.0, logistic regression modeled CD4 versus CD8 status on V and J genes, adjusting for donor effects, with Bonferroni correction for multiple testing. TCRdb reworked the public reads: Q25 trimming with fastp, MiXCR clone assembly, productive beta chains retained. Each CDR3 protein gets just one entry, which takes the most common genes and DNA from the rows behind it. The V and J calls were determined by TCRdb, not by the authors. Recorded for this sample are roughly 200,000 distinct CDR3 sequences; 65% to 75% of them occurred a single time. The top ten clones comprise about 2.1% of the sample.

Cells with a CD4+CD8-CD45RO-CD45RA+ profile were isolated by FACS and defined as naive CD4+ T cells, and those with a CD8+CD4-CD45RA+CD27bright profile were defined as naive CD8+ T cells. Sorting used antibodies against CD4 (RPA-T4), CD8 (SK1), CD27 (O323), CD45RA (HI100) and CD45RO (UCHL1). The study at large found these results: V genes, J genes and CDR3 charge together appeared to explain around 13% of CD4/CD8 propensity variance, in a largely additive manner. Alpha and beta chains were sequenced in bulk and could not be paired, so combined chain effects were not evaluated. Possible repertoire bias from homeostatic proliferation of naive T cells was not directly addressed. In both chains, CD4+ lineage was associated with a positively charged CDR3, and CD8+ lineage was associated with a negatively charged CDR3. Naive CD4+ and CD8+ cells reportedly showed biased usage of most V and J gene segments, and this bias was consistent across donors and independent of HLA genotype.

This clonotype was seen a few times. What antigen it recognizes has not been identified. No base quality values were provided; no much bigger clone lies one nucleotide off. The receptor was isolated from a pool of human donors in good health; the sample pools cells from several healthy donors. Input material: naive CD4+ and CD8+ T cells sorted from blood, pooled from several donors. The sample's cell subset or site, from its label and the paper: FACS-sorted naive CD4+ (CD45RO-CD45RA+) and naive CD8+ (CD45RA+CD27bright) T cells.

CDR3 protein: CASSLLDRVTEAFF. The sequenced DNA is TGTGCCAGCAGTTTACTGGATCGGGTAACTGAAGCTTTCTTT. The rearrangement combines TRBV27 with TRBJ1-1; the D gene remains uncertain. V and J are truncated by 2 bases and 5 bases respectively, leaving an intervening sequence of 12 bases. Sequences MNHEY (CDR1) and SMNVEV (CDR2) are obtained from the germline V gene (reference sequence). Measured from the cysteine to the phenylalanine, the CDR3 is 14 residues long. Kept here is only the CDR3 DNA, which spans 42 bases and is read in frame from base 1.